The 22 T cell receptor beta chains below were found in one sample sequenced in a study of cytomegalovirus exposure and HLA in healthy donors. 60 Vbeta and 13 Jbeta primers were used in PCR. Libraries were prepared by immunoSEQ multiplex PCR; TCRdb keeps only in-frame clonotypes and omits some of them. Altogether roughly 120,000 clones are present, around 68% being singletons, with the ten largest covering about 4%. Material for sequencing was PBMCs. These receptors originate from a woman aged 40 to 50 in good health and CMV-seropositive.

This clone was recorded only once. The gene calls are TRBV9 and TRBJ2-7, with D tentatively TRBD2 (6 bases). Trimming stripped 7 bases from V and 1 base from J, with 15 bases between. Germline V CDR1 and CDR2: SGDLS, YYNGEE. This CDR3 comprises 14 residues. The CDR3 spells CASARQGGSYEQYF. CDR3 coding DNA: TGTGCCAGCGCTAGGCAGGGAGGATCCTACGAGCAGTACTTC.

This clone was seen a handful of times. This chain connects TRBV15 to TRBJ1-4; 8 nucleotides line up with TRBD1. Trimming at V came to 5 bases and at J to 7 bases, leaving 3 bases not matched to a gene. Germline CDR1 LNHNV, CDR2 YYDKDF (reference sequence). This CDR3 comprises 13 residues. The DNA for the CDR3 is TGTGCCACCAGCCCCGGGACAGGTGAAAAACTGTTTTTT. Protein product: CATSPGTGEKLFF.

There are a few counts of this clone. The gene calls are TRBV4-1 and TRBJ1-2, with a weak D call TRBD1 (5 bases). The CDR3 totals 14 residues. Trimming removed 5 bases from V and 2 bases from J, with 12 bases in between. Germline V gene lookup returns CDR1 MGHRA and CDR2 YSYEKL. The CDR3 is CASSDDRRNYGYTF. In nucleotides, the CDR3 is TGCGCCAGCAGCGATGACAGAAGAAACTATGGCTACACCTTC.

The genes are TRBV25-1 and TRBJ1-1, with 7 bases fitting TRBD1. Germline CDR1 reads MGHDK; CDR2 reads SYGVNS. The V and J ends lost 1 base and 4 bases, in that order; junction bases with no gene match: 6. There are 15 residues in the CDR3. The CDR3 nucleotides are TGTGCCAGCAGTGAATCCCGACAGGGTAGCACTGAAGCTTTCTTT. This translates into CASSESRQGSTEAFF.

The chain links TRBV9 to TRBJ2-5; D is possibly TRBD2 (6 bases). V shed 4 bases and J shed 5 bases, with 21 bases lying between them. Germline V gene data show CDR1 as SGDLS and CDR2 as YYNGEE. The CDR3 has 16 residues. The chain's CDR3 is CASSPSAGTGRETQYF. DNA of the CDR3: TGTGCCAGCAGCCCTTCGGCGGGAACAGGACGTGAGACCCAGTACTTC.

As DNA, the CDR3 is TGTGCCAGCAGGAGGGACAGCTCTGGGGCCAACGTCCTGACTTTC. Translating it yields CASRRDSSGANVLTF. This chain uses TRBV6-1 with TRBJ2-6, with TRBD1 identical over 7 bases. Germline V gene sequence: CDR1 MNHNS, CDR2 SASEGT. J lost 0 bases, V lost 6 bases, and 2 bases had no gene match. The CDR3 totals 15 residues.

The V call is TRBV6-5, the J call TRBJ1-2, with 9 bases identical to TRBD1. J gave up 7 bases and V 8 bases, and 11 bases lay outside the gene matches. Germline lookup yields CDR1 MNHEY and CDR2 SVGAGI. There are 14 residues in the CDR3. CDR3 in amino acids: CASRKQGARGGYTF. CDR3 nucleotide sequence: TGTGCCAGCCGAAAACAGGGGGCGCGGGGTGGCTACACCTTC.

The rearrangement uses TRBV5-6 and TRBJ1-2; TRBD1 aligns across 9 bases. Germline V lookup: CDR1 SGHDT, CDR2 YYEEEE. The V and J ends lost 1 base and 0 bases, in that order; junction bases with no gene match: 7. The CDR3 consists of 17 residues. In DNA, the CDR3 is TGTGCCAGCAGCTTGAGGACAGGGGCTCGGGCTAACTATGGCTACACCTTC. The encoded protein is CASSLRTGARANYGYTF.

The chain recombines TRBV25-1 with TRBJ1-1, with 7 bases aligning to TRBD1. Germline V gives CDR1 MGHDK, CDR2 SYGVNS. The CDR3 totals 15 residues. The V and J ends lost 1 base and 1 base, in that order; junction bases with no gene match: 3. The CDR3 sequence: CASSELEGANTEAFF. CDR3 DNA sequence: TGTGCCAGCAGTGAATTGGAGGGGGCGAACACTGAAGCTTTCTTT.

This clone was seen once. The chain recombines TRBV6-6 with TRBJ1-3, with unresolved D. The CDR3 loop spans 14 amino acids. Between the trimmed V and J ends, which lost 7 bases and 4 bases, there was a span of 14 bases. The germline V gene encodes CDR1 MNHNY and CDR2 SVGAGI (reference sequence). The CDR3 loop reads CASIPGRAGNTIYF. In DNA form, the CDR3 reads TGTGCCAGCATTCCCGGGAGGGCCGGAAACACCATATATTTT.

This clone was seen a handful of times. The V call is TRBV29-1, the J call TRBJ1-1; TRBD1 is a possible D gene (5 bases). CDR1 is SQVTM, CDR2 ANQGSEA, per germline. V dropped 4 bases and J dropped 0 bases, with 15 bases sitting between them. CDR3 length: 15 amino acids. The CDR3 nucleotides are TGCAGCGTTGGCGGGGGGTGGGGGATGAACACTGAAGCTTTCTTT. Its translation: CSVGGGWGMNTEAFF.

The rearrangement joins TRBV5-1 to TRBJ2-7; 9 bases align to TRBD2. CDR1 and CDR2 (germline): SGHRS, YFSETQ. Trimming removed 2 bases from V and 7 bases from J; junction bases left unmatched: 7. CDR3 length: 14 residues. The CDR3 bases are TGCGCCAGCAGCTTAGCGGGAGGTGTTGAAGAGCAGTACTTC. Its translation is CASSLAGGVEEQYF.

V usage is TRBV5-1 and J usage is TRBJ2-7; no clear D. Trimming stripped 3 bases from V and 4 bases from J, with 11 bases between. The CDR3 length is 13 residues. Germline CDR1 is SGHRS and CDR2 is YFSETQ. The CDR3 is CASSSSAGYEQYF. The CDR3 DNA reads as TGCGCCAGCAGCTCATCCGCAGGATACGAGCAGTACTTC. The full variable domain, with the rest looked up from reference TRBV5-1 and TRBJ2-7, is KAGVTQTPRYLIKTRGQQVTLSCSPISGHRSVSWYQQTPGQGLQFLFEYFSETQRNKGNFPGRFSGRQFSNSRSEMNVSTLELGDSALYLCASSSSAGYEQYFGPGTRLTVT.

This clone came up a few times. This chain uses TRBV11-3 with TRBJ2-3, with TRBD2 matching over 7 bases. Per the germline V gene, CDR1 is SGHNT and CDR2 is YENEEA. The CDR3 sequence is 15 residues long. V lost 4 bases to trimming and J lost 0 bases; unmatched junction nucleotides: 4. In DNA form, the CDR3 reads TGTGCCAGCAGCTCTTGGACTAGGAGCACAGATACGCAGTATTTT. Translated: CASSSWTRSTDTQYF.

V usage is TRBV2 and J usage is TRBJ1-1, with a tentative D call TRBD1 (5 bases). There are 11 residues in the CDR3. V lost 2 bases, J lost 10 bases, and 8 bases lay in between. The V gene's germline CDR1 is SNHLY and CDR2 FYNNEI. In DNA, the CDR3 is TGTGCCAGCAGTGAAAGGGGCGGAGCTTTCTTT. Its protein product is CASSERGGAFF.

The rearrangement uses TRBV5-5 and TRBJ1-6; 10 bases align to TRBD1. Looked up from germline, CDR1 is SGHKS and CDR2 is YYEKEE (reference sequence). The CDR3 length is 15 residues. V trimming: 4 bases; J trimming: 7 bases; junction bases outside the gene matches: 5. The CDR3 DNA sequence: TGTGCCAGCAGCAGGTGGGACAGGGGAAATTCACCCCTCCACTTT. It yields the protein CASSRWDRGNSPLHF.

This rearrangement joins TRBV27 to TRBJ2-1, with 9 positions matching TRBD2. The germline V gene encodes CDR1 MNHEY and CDR2 SMNVEV (reference sequence). V was clipped by 4 bases and J by 9 bases; unmatched bases: 7. There are 14 residues in the CDR3. This CDR3 reads CASSSRTSVSEQFF. Written as DNA, the CDR3 is TGTGCCAGCAGTTCCCGGACTAGCGTGAGTGAGCAGTTCTTC.

The rearrangement links TRBV6-1 to TRBJ2-5; D might be TRBD1 or TRBD2, each matching 5 bases. TRBJ2-7 matches the DNA end more closely, so the J call is doubtful. Germline V gene sequence: CDR1 MNHNS, CDR2 SASEGT. The CDR3 totals 11 residues. The CDR3, as DNA: TGTGCCATGGGTGGGGGCTACGAGCAGTACTTC. Translation: CAMGGGYEQYF.

This clone was seen only once. V gene TRBV27 combines with J gene TRBJ2-1; 8 nucleotides line up with TRBD2. This CDR3 region has 17 residues. The V and J ends lost 6 bases and 5 bases, in that order; junction bases with no gene match: 15. Looked up from germline, CDR1 is MNHEY and CDR2 is SMNVEV (reference sequence). The CDR3 bases are TGTGCCAGCAGCTTGTCCCCACTAGCGGAAGAAAACAATGAGCAGTTCTTC. Translation: CASSLSPLAEENNEQFF.

In its sample, this clone was seen a few times. The chain has TRBV28 and TRBJ2-7, with 10 bases fitting TRBD1. Germline-derived CDR1 and CDR2 are MDHEN and SYDVKM. CDR3 size: 16 residues. The J segment lost 2 bases and the V segment lost 5 bases, leaving 9 bases of the junction unmatched. CDR3 coding DNA: TGTGCCAGCAGTACAACGACAGGGGGCTTCCCCTACGAGCAGTACTTC. Translated, it gives CASSTTTGGFPYEQYF.

V gene TRBV7-9 combines with J gene TRBJ1-2; a possible D gene is TRBD1 (5 bases). CDR1 and CDR2 (germline): SEHNR, FQNEAQ (reference sequence). V was clipped by 5 bases and J by 4 bases, with 20 bases between them. The CDR3 consists of 16 residues. The DNA for the CDR3 is TGTGCCAGCAGCCCAACCCAGCCTAGAAGGGGCTATGGCTACACCTTC. Its translation: CASSPTQPRRGYGYTF.

This chain uses TRBV5-4 with TRBJ2-1; 13 bases agree with TRBD2. The V gene's germline CDR1 is SGHNT and CDR2 YYREEE (reference sequence). Unmatched junction bases numbered 11, after V lost 4 bases and J lost 4 bases. This CDR3 has 18 amino acids. CDR3 sequence: CASSHRGLAGEWYNEQFF. CDR3 DNA: TGTGCCAGCAGCCACCGCGGACTAGCGGGGGAGTGGTACAATGAGCAGTTCTTC.